This passage covers 21 T cell receptor beta chains from one sample sequenced in a study of cytomegalovirus exposure and HLA in healthy donors. PCR primers comprised 60 Vbeta and 13 Jbeta primers. Clones were sequenced by immunoSEQ multiplex PCR, and TCRdb holds only the in-frame ones, with some missing. This table holds over 150,000 clones, 82% found once. Sequencing was carried out using PBMCs. The source of these receptors is a woman aged 45 to 65 in good health and CMV-seropositive.

The chain uses TRBV6-6 and TRBJ1-2, with 10 nucleotides matching TRBD1. The CDR3 length is 16 residues. The trim removed 5 bases at V and 6 bases at J, leaving 12 bases unmatched. Germline-derived CDR1 and CDR2 are MNHNY and SVGAGI (reference sequence). DNA for the CDR3: TGTGCCAGCAGTCCCTCCGGGACAGGGGCTATGAATGGCTACACCTTC. This translates into CASSPSGTGAMNGYTF.

The table lists this clone with a few counts. The CDR3 coding sequence is TGTGCCAGCAGTTACAGTACAGGGGCTGGCTATGGCTACACCTTC. Its protein product is CASSYSTGAGYGYTF. The chain uses TRBV6-5 and TRBJ1-2, with 7 bases aligning to TRBD1. Losses at the gene ends were 2 bases for V and 4 bases for J; bases not matched to a gene: 7. The CDR3 sequence is 15 residues long. Looked up from germline, CDR1 is MNHEY and CDR2 is SVGAGI.

V gene TRBV19 combines with J gene TRBJ2-2, with 10 bases fitting TRBD2. The germline V gene encodes CDR1 LNHDA and CDR2 SQIVND (reference sequence). The CDR3 runs to 16 residues. The junction had 4 bases not matched to a gene; V was cut back by 0 bases and J by 6 bases. The CDR3 loop reads CASSIEVAGGPGELFF. In DNA form, the CDR3 reads TGTGCCAGTAGTATAGAGGTAGCGGGAGGTCCCGGGGAGCTGTTTTTT.

This chain connects TRBV5-1 to TRBJ2-1; tentative D call: TRBD2 (6 bases). Trimming shortened V by 4 bases and J by 7 bases, and 18 bases separated the two germline ends. The germline V gene has CDR1 SGHRS and CDR2 YFSETQ. This CDR3 is built from 15 residues. CDR3 amino acids: CASSLNGGGGNEQFF. Written as DNA, the CDR3 is TGCGCCAGCAGCCTCAATGGTGGGGGAGGAAATGAGCAGTTCTTC.

This chain connects TRBV5-1 to TRBJ1-1; D may be TRBD1 (5 bases). Trimming stripped 6 bases from V and 4 bases from J, with 19 bases between. The CDR3 sequence is 15 residues long. Germline lookup yields CDR1 SGHRS and CDR2 YFSETQ. The CDR3 protein is CASTLSGAEGTEAFF. The CDR3 nucleotides read TGCGCCAGCACCCTGAGTGGGGCCGAAGGCACTGAAGCTTTCTTT.

This rearrangement joins TRBV25-1 to TRBJ2-1; TRBD2 matches 13 bases. Germline lookup yields CDR1 MGHDK and CDR2 SYGVNS. The ends lost 3 bases at V and 6 bases at J; junction bases unmatched: 2. This CDR3 is 15 amino acids long. The CDR3 DNA sequence: TGTGCCAGCAGTGAGAGGACTAGCGGGAGCAATGAGCAGTTCTTC. Protein sequence: CASSERTSGSNEQFF.

V and J are TRBV25-1 and TRBJ1-4, with no clear D. The V gene lost 3 bases and the J gene lost 3 bases, with 14 bases spanning the gap. The CDR3 runs 16 residues. Germline assignment: CDR1 MGHDK and CDR2 SYGVNS. DNA for the CDR3: TGTGCCAGCAGTGATTCAATCAGGCGGGCTAATGAAAAACTGTTTTTT. Translating it yields CASSDSIRRANEKLFF.

This chain uses TRBV19 with TRBJ2-7; 11 nucleotides agree with TRBD2. V was pared by 3 bases and J by 3 bases, with 4 bases of the junction left unmatched. Germline V gives CDR1 LNHDA, CDR2 SQIVND (reference sequence). The CDR3 runs to 15 residues. The DNA of the CDR3 is TGTGCCAGTAGTATCTCCGGACTAGCGGGCTACGAGCAGTACTTC. This gives the protein CASSISGLAGYEQYF.

The chain has TRBV7-2 and TRBJ2-7; D perhaps matches TRBD2 (5 bases). The V and J ends lost 3 bases and 3 bases respectively, with 6 bases between them. Germline CDR1 is SGHTA and CDR2 is FQGNSA. The CDR3 extends over 12 amino acids. The chain's CDR3 is CASSLDFYEQYF. Here the CDR3 DNA reads TGTGCCAGCAGCTTGGACTTCTACGAGCAGTACTTC.

The V and J genes are TRBV28 and TRBJ1-5; tentatively, D is TRBD1 (6 bases). Germline V lookup: CDR1 MDHEN, CDR2 SYDVKM. The CDR3 spans 15 residues. V shed 6 bases and J shed 2 bases, with 14 bases lying between them. The CDR3 coding sequence is TGTGCCAGCAGGGTACAGGGCGCGGGCAATCAGCCCCAGCATTTT. Amino acids: CASRVQGAGNQPQHF.

This clone was detected a few times. The rearrangement uses TRBV29-1 and TRBJ2-5; D is possibly TRBD2 (5 bases). This CDR3 has 14 residues. V was trimmed by 7 bases and J by 7 bases, leaving 22 bases between them. Germline V gene sequence: CDR1 SQVTM, CDR2 ANQGSEA. This CDR3 is CSAPIPQERGTQYF. In DNA form, the CDR3 reads TGCAGCGCCCCAATCCCTCAGGAACGGGGGACCCAGTACTTC.

This chain links TRBV7-9 with TRBJ2-7, with D possibly being TRBD1 (6 bases). In germline, CDR1 is SEHNR, CDR2 FQNEAQ (reference sequence). The CDR3 is 12 amino acids. Trimming removed 5 bases at V and 3 bases at J, with 8 bases between. The CDR3 reads CASSVDSYEQYF. CDR3 in DNA: TGTGCCAGCAGCGTGGACAGCTACGAGCAGTACTTC.

The chain links TRBV6-5 to TRBJ2-1; 7 bases fit TRBD2. CDR3 length: 13 residues. The germline gives CDR1 MNHEY, CDR2 SVGAGI. Trimming took 6 bases from V and 8 from J; bases not matched to a gene: 7. The DNA of the CDR3 is TGTGCCAGCAGGCGATCGGGGGGAGATGAGCAGTTCTTC. It translates to CASRRSGGDEQFF.

Comments on this clone: Other DNA variants within this sample encode the same CDR3. The chain joins TRBV9 to TRBJ1-4, with D perhaps TRBD1 (6 bases). The germline V gene has CDR1 SGDLS and CDR2 YYNGEE. The V and J ends lost 0 bases and 5 bases respectively, with 11 bases between them. The CDR3 consists of 15 residues. The CDR3 loop reads CASSVEDRPNEKLFF. The CDR3 region has the DNA TGTGCCAGCAGCGTAGAGGACAGACCCAATGAAAAACTGTTTTTT.

The genes are TRBV7-2 and TRBJ2-5, with D unclear. V dropped 1 base and J dropped 1 base, with 10 bases sitting between them. The length of the CDR3 is 15 residues. Germline CDR1 SGHTA, CDR2 FQGNSA. This CDR3 is CASSLGQVPQETQYF. In DNA form, the CDR3 reads TGTGCCAGCAGCTTAGGGCAAGTGCCCCAAGAGACCCAGTACTTC.

CDR3 bases: TGTGCCAGCGGCTTTCGACAGGGTAATTCACCCCTCCACTTT. This translates into CASGFRQGNSPLHF. The chain links TRBV27 to TRBJ1-6; 7 positions agree with TRBD1. V shed 8 bases, J shed 6 bases, and the junction held 7 bases outside the gene matches. The CDR3 consists of 14 residues. CDR1 is MNHEY, CDR2 SMNVEV, per germline (reference sequence).

The chain is built from TRBV2 and TRBJ2-1; 10 bases are shared with TRBD2. CDR1 is SNHLY and CDR2 is FYNNEI in the germline V gene. V trimming: 11 bases; J trimming: 0 bases; junction bases outside the gene matches: 4. The CDR3 covers 14 residues. The CDR3 loop reads CAGVAGGSYNEQFF. The DNA of the CDR3 is TGTGCCGGTGTAGCGGGGGGCTCCTACAATGAGCAGTTCTTC.

The chain joins TRBV2 to TRBJ2-1; tentative D call: TRBD2 (6 bases). With 0 bases removed from V and 0 bases from J, the gap between germline ends came to 15 bases. This CDR3 has 18 residues. Germline V CDR1 and CDR2: SNHLY, FYNNEI. Written as DNA, the CDR3 is TGTGCCAGCAGTGAAGCGCTTCGGGACTCACTCTCCTACAATGAGCAGTTCTTC. It yields the protein CASSEALRDSLSYNEQFF.

V usage is TRBV6-1 and J usage is TRBJ2-3; 11 positions agree with TRBD1. The ends lost 7 bases at V and 3 bases at J; junction bases unmatched: 6. The germline V gene encodes CDR1 MNHNS and CDR2 SASEGT. The CDR3 runs 15 residues. CDR3 residues: CASTSGTGGTDTQYF. DNA for the CDR3: TGTGCCAGCACCTCCGGGACAGGGGGGACAGATACGCAGTATTTT.

This sequence joins TRBV18 and TRBJ2-5; 9 bases match TRBD2. The J call may be wrong; the DNA end is better matched by TRBJ2-7. CDR3 length: 15 amino acids. Germline V gene sequence: CDR1 KGHSH, CDR2 LQKENI. The CDR3 protein is CASSPMGLAIYEQYF. CDR3 coding DNA: TGTGCCAGCTCACCAATGGGACTAGCTATTTACGAGCAGTACTTC.

The chain links TRBV7-2 to TRBJ1-2; TRBD1 aligns across 10 bases. Looked up from germline, CDR1 is SGHTA and CDR2 is FQGNSA. The V gene end was trimmed by 5 bases and the J gene end by 4 bases; junction bases not matched to a gene: 7. The CDR3 sequence is 15 residues long. CDR3 loop: CASSPRTGGGYGYTF. DNA for the CDR3: TGTGCCAGCAGCCCGAGGACAGGGGGTGGCTATGGCTACACCTTC.